The rows below give T cell receptor beta chains drawn from one sample of a study of T cells in Graves' hyperthyroidism and ophthalmopathy. TCRdb called the multiplex PCR reads again in MiXCR, with one record for every CDR3 protein. The sample lists a few hundred thousand distinct CDR3 sequences, about half occurring once. Sequenced: peripheral blood or thyroid tissue (not recorded which). The origin of the receptors is a woman between 18 and 30 years old with Graves' hyperthyroidism. Each CDR3 is given with its conserved first and last residue. Fields, in order: CDR3 protein, D gene, V gene. A D gene is named only where the DNA matches it firmly.

CDR3aa: CASSPGRGQGGYEQYF
d_gene: TRBD2
v_gene: TRBV7-2

CDR3aa: CSADRGMNTEAFF
d_gene: NA
v_gene: TRBV29-1

CDR3aa: CASSLLGAGQPQHF
d_gene: NA
v_gene: TRBV12-3/TRBV12-4

CDR3aa: CASSARGTSNQPQHF
d_gene: NA
v_gene: TRBV9

CDR3aa: CASSLGRGGTDGYTF
d_gene: TRBD1
v_gene: TRBV25-1

CDR3aa: CASSYAGTDSYEQYF
d_gene: NA
v_gene: TRBV2

CDR3aa: CSVEGGVESDTQYF
d_gene: NA
v_gene: TRBV29-1

CDR3aa: CASSEEVDTGELFF
d_gene: NA
v_gene: TRBV2

CDR3aa: CASSPDGLSENTIYF
d_gene: NA
v_gene: TRBV7-9

CDR3aa: CAIPRASPLHF
d_gene: NA
v_gene: TRBV10-3

CDR3aa: CSAKQNSNQPQHF
d_gene: NA
v_gene: TRBV20-1

CDR3aa: CAISESREVSNYGYTF
d_gene: NA
v_gene: TRBV10-3

CDR3aa: CSAFATGQRGYTF
d_gene: NA
v_gene: TRBV20-1

CDR3aa: CSVRTGTYSGANVLTF
d_gene: TRBD1
v_gene: TRBV29-1

CDR3aa: CASSYSTGDGQPQHF
d_gene: TRBD1
v_gene: TRBV2

CDR3aa: CASSERQGQAGNTIYF
d_gene: TRBD1
v_gene: TRBV10-1

CDR3aa: CASSSPPDSNSPLHF
d_gene: NA
v_gene: TRBV7-9

CDR3aa: CASSPLGRGNNYGYTF
d_gene: NA
v_gene: TRBV7-2

CDR3aa: CSVVSVRAGANVLTF
d_gene: NA
v_gene: TRBV29-1

CDR3aa: CSARTSGILSGELFF
d_gene: TRBD2
v_gene: TRBV29-1

CDR3aa: CASSQTQGAGQETQYF
d_gene: TRBD1
v_gene: TRBV14

CDR3aa: CASSFPSGTSTDTQYF
d_gene: TRBD2
v_gene: TRBV7-9

CDR3aa: CSVEDSGELFF
d_gene: NA
v_gene: TRBV29-1

CDR3aa: CASSQTGLAGYEQYF
d_gene: TRBD2
v_gene: TRBV4-1

CDR3aa: CASRSQGIFSETQYF
d_gene: NA
v_gene: TRBV7-2

CDR3aa: CASSDPSDTQYF
d_gene: NA
v_gene: TRBV10-1

CDR3aa: CSVGRDGRQPQHF
d_gene: NA
v_gene: TRBV29-1

CDR3aa: CASNRAGGANTEAFF
d_gene: NA
v_gene: TRBV7-2

CDR3aa: CASSLLPGQAVEQYF
d_gene: TRBD1
v_gene: TRBV5-1

CDR3aa: CASSRGTSGGPYF
d_gene: TRBD2
v_gene: TRBV2

CDR3aa: CASSLQGGTGANVLTF
d_gene: NA
v_gene: TRBV5-8

CDR3aa: CASSSGLALNEQYF
d_gene: TRBD2
v_gene: TRBV5-1

CDR3aa: CSASRPGVSYEQYF
d_gene: NA
v_gene: TRBV20-1

CDR3aa: CASSHQREQGGYGYTF
d_gene: NA
v_gene: TRBV7-9

CDR3aa: CASSLAVGPETQYF
d_gene: NA
v_gene: TRBV7-9

CDR3aa: CASRPGGGTQYF
d_gene: TRBD2
v_gene: TRBV7-7

CDR3aa: CASSVGTSGSSKQYF
d_gene: TRBD2
v_gene: TRBV9

CDR3aa: CASSETGAPYEQYF
d_gene: NA
v_gene: TRBV2

CDR3aa: CASSLDFPSGSEQYF
d_gene: TRBD2
v_gene: TRBV7-8

CDR3aa: CASSEWVVGYEKLFF
d_gene: NA
v_gene: TRBV10-2

CDR3aa: CAISDRGNYGYTF
d_gene: TRBD1
v_gene: TRBV10-3

CDR3aa: CASSYTGNTEAFF
d_gene: NA
v_gene: TRBV7-3

CDR3aa: CAISYRGGNTIYF
d_gene: TRBD1
v_gene: TRBV10-3

CDR3aa: CASSQDLHRVTYEQYF
d_gene: NA
v_gene: TRBV2

CDR3aa: CASSHSDTTYEQYF
d_gene: NA
v_gene: TRBV7-2

CDR3aa: CASSQGRSTGELFF
d_gene: NA
v_gene: TRBV7-9

CDR3aa: CASSLDRGDEQHF
d_gene: TRBD1
v_gene: TRBV7-2

CDR3aa: CATSAPGQGAYEQYF
d_gene: TRBD1
v_gene: TRBV24-1

CDR3aa: CASVESRVETQYF
d_gene: NA
v_gene: TRBV2

CDR3aa: CASRDLGLNYGYTF
d_gene: NA
v_gene: TRBV25-1